Below, 23 T cell receptor beta chains from the same sample are listed, as sequenced in a study of blood T cell repertoires in COVID-19. Produced via immunoSEQ multiplex PCR; TCRdb's table is partial and in-frame only. This sample has about 130,000 clones, with roughly 90% found just once. Sequencing input: PBMCs or T cells enriched from blood (not recorded which). The receptors come from a man in his forties or fifties who had recovered from COVID-19.

The V gene is TRBV4-3, the J gene TRBJ2-3, with D maybe TRBD1 (6 bases). This CDR3 has 16 residues. In germline, CDR1 is LGHNA, CDR2 YSLEER. Deletions cut 4 bases from V and 0 bases from J, with 14 bases between. The CDR3 region is CASSRLTGTSTDTQYF. The CDR3 region has the DNA TGCGCCAGCAGCCGCCTGACAGGTACTAGCACAGATACGCAGTATTTT.

The DNA for the CDR3 is TGTGCCAGCAGGGATAGGACTGGGAATAGCAATCAGCCCCAGCATTTT. It yields the protein CASRDRTGNSNQPQHF. J is TRBJ1-5 and V is TRBV28; no definite D call. In germline, CDR1 is MDHEN, CDR2 SYDVKM. The CDR3 has 16 amino acids. Trimming stripped 6 bases from V and 0 bases from J, with 15 bases between. The variable domain in full, completed from reference TRBV28 and TRBJ1-5, reads DVKVTQSSRYLVKRTGEKVFLECVQDMDHENMFWYRQDPGLGLRLIYFSYDVKMKEKGDIPEGYSVSREKKERFSLILESASTNQTSMYLCASRDRTGNSNQPQHFGDGTRLSIL.

V gene TRBV7-9 combines with J gene TRBJ1-3; TRBD1 agrees at 10 bases. The ends lost 5 bases at V and 0 bases at J; junction bases unmatched: 1. CDR3 size: 15 residues. Germline lookup yields CDR1 SEHNR and CDR2 FQNEAQ (reference sequence). The CDR3 loop reads CASSRDRGSGNTIYF. The CDR3 region has the DNA TGTGCCAGCAGCCGGGACAGGGGCTCTGGAAACACCATATATTTT.

This clone was found a few times. The gene calls are TRBV7-9 and TRBJ1-2; 8 bases match TRBD1. The junction had 11 bases not matched to a gene; V was cut back by 8 bases and J by 6 bases. This CDR3 is 14 amino acids long. Germline V gene lookup returns CDR1 SEHNR and CDR2 FQNEAQ (reference sequence). The CDR3 nucleotides are TGTGCCAGCCTCCAGGGGGCTCAAGAAAATGGCTACACCTTC. Translated: CASLQGAQENGYTF.

The chain joins TRBV19 to TRBJ1-1; tentative D call: TRBD1 (5 bases). V was pared by 5 bases and J by 3 bases, with 10 bases between. CDR1 and CDR2 (germline): LNHDA, SQIVND (reference sequence). This CDR3 has 13 residues. CDR3 region: CASSSKGYTEAFF. As DNA, the CDR3 is TGTGCCAGTAGTTCGAAGGGGTACACTGAAGCTTTCTTT.

The V and J genes are TRBV15 and TRBJ1-2; D is undetermined. This CDR3 is built from 15 residues. Germline CDR1 LNHNV, CDR2 YYDKDF (reference sequence). Trimming shortened V by 0 bases and J by 4 bases, and 12 bases separated the two germline ends. The CDR3 reads CATSRDPTNPYGYTF. Written as DNA, the CDR3 is TGTGCCACCAGCAGAGACCCGACAAACCCCTATGGCTACACCTTC.

The chain links TRBV2 to TRBJ1-5, with D perhaps matching TRBD1 (6 bases). The length of the CDR3 is 16 residues. V shed 4 bases and J shed 0 bases, with 13 bases lying between them. Germline CDR1 SNHLY, CDR2 FYNNEI. The CDR3 loop reads CASSVWGHSSNQPQHF. Here the CDR3 DNA reads TGTGCCAGCAGTGTCTGGGGACATTCTAGCAATCAGCCCCAGCATTTT.

This clone has only one observation. This chain links TRBV5-4 with TRBJ2-3, with TRBD1 identical over 8 bases. Germline-derived CDR1 and CDR2 are SGHNT and YYREEE (reference sequence). The CDR3 is 15 amino acids. V shed 4 bases and J 0 bases; nucleotides not matched to a gene: 4. The DNA for the CDR3 is TGTGCCAGCAGCCCAAGGACAGGGAGCACAGATACGCAGTATTTT. Protein: CASSPRTGSTDTQYF.

The gene calls are TRBV3-1 (or the pseudogene TRBV3-2) and TRBJ2-5, with D perhaps TRBD1 (5 bases). In germline, CDR1 is LGHDT, CDR2 YNNKEL (reference sequence). This CDR3 region has 16 residues. V was pared by 0 bases and J by 5 bases, with 16 bases between. The CDR3 DNA is TGTGCCAGCAGCCAAGATCCAAATAGTGGGGCTGAGACCCAGTACTTC. Its translation: CASSQDPNSGAETQYF.

This chain links TRBV4-2 with TRBJ1-2; tentative D call: TRBD1 (5 bases). The CDR3 contains 16 residues. Germline-derived CDR1 and CDR2 are LGHNA and YNFKEQ. Trimming removed 0 bases from V and 6 bases from J, with 17 bases in between. CDR3 sequence (DNA): TGTGCCAGCAGCCAAGAACTTGCAGGGAAGGACCATGGCTACACCTTC. Translated: CASSQELAGKDHGYTF.

In the case of this clone: One junction end disagrees with the germline gene, perhaps due to a read error. This CDR3 reads CARRRGGVAHSPLHF. CDR3 nucleotide sequence: TGCGCCCGCCGCCGGGGGGGGGTGGCACATTCACCCCTCCACTTT. This sequence joins TRBV5-6 and TRBJ1-6; maybe TRBD1 (5 bases). Germline CDR1 reads SGHDT; CDR2 reads YYEEEE. This CDR3 has 15 residues.

V gene TRBV11-3 combines with J gene TRBJ2-3; TRBD2 aligns across 11 bases. Germline V CDR1 and CDR2: SGHNT, YENEEA. Trimming took 0 bases from V and 6 from J; bases not matched to a gene: 5. CDR3 length: 16 amino acids. The CDR3: CASSLEIAGGPDTQYF. The CDR3 coding sequence is TGTGCCAGCAGCTTAGAAATAGCGGGGGGGCCGGATACGCAGTATTTT.

The chain recombines TRBV3-1 (or the pseudogene TRBV3-2) with TRBJ2-1; 11 bases agree with TRBD2. The CDR3 extends over 23 amino acids. Trimming cost V 0 bases and J 0 bases; bases outside gene matches: 19. Germline-derived CDR1 and CDR2 are LGHDT and YNNKEL (reference sequence). The CDR3: CASSQDTNPKGLAVVSSYNEQFF. CDR3 nucleotides: TGTGCCAGCAGCCAAGACACGAACCCTAAGGGACTAGCGGTTGTGAGCTCCTACAATGAGCAGTTCTTC.

The chain recombines TRBV30 with TRBJ1-2, with 11 bases matching TRBD1. CDR1 and CDR2 (germline): GTSNPN, SVGIG (reference sequence). CDR3 size: 15 residues. J lost 6 bases, V lost 3 bases, and 9 bases had no gene match. The CDR3 DNA reads TGTGCCTGGAGGCCGGGACAGGGGGTTTTTGATGGCTACACCTTC. This sequence encodes CAWRPGQGVFDGYTF.

This chain joins TRBV3-1 (or the pseudogene TRBV3-2) and TRBJ2-7, with D tentatively TRBD1 (6 bases). Germline CDR1 LGHDT, CDR2 YNNKEL (reference sequence). The CDR3 covers 12 residues. Trimming took off 5 bases at V and 10 bases at J, with 15 bases between the two ends. In nucleotides, the CDR3 is TGTGCCAGCAGCAAACAGACAGGCTACCAGTACTTC. Protein: CASSKQTGYQYF.

This clone has more than one count but fewer than ten. J is TRBJ2-7 and V is TRBV28; 7 nucleotides align to TRBD1. Looked up from germline, CDR1 is MDHEN and CDR2 is SYDVKM. V gave up 4 bases and J gave up 0 bases; unmatched junction bases: 15. The CDR3 is 18 amino acids. CDR3 in amino acids: CASSSLTTGQGYSYEQYF. The DNA of the CDR3 is TGTGCCAGCAGTTCCCTCACGACAGGGCAGGGGTACTCCTACGAGCAGTACTTC.

This chain links TRBV7-2 with TRBJ1-5; D unresolved. V shed 1 base and J shed 5 bases, with 6 bases lying between them. CDR3 length equals 13 residues. Germline V lookup: CDR1 SGHTA, CDR2 FQGNSA. The CDR3 protein is CASSLGGYQPQHF. Here the CDR3 DNA reads TGTGCCAGCAGCTTAGGAGGGTATCAGCCCCAGCATTTT.

J is TRBJ1-6 and V is TRBV5-1; possible D gene TRBD1, 5 bases. Looked up from germline, CDR1 is SGHRS and CDR2 is YFSETQ. The CDR3 runs to 14 residues. V was pared by 5 bases and J by 8 bases, with 14 bases between. The CDR3 reads CASRSGQGDSPLHF. For the CDR3, the DNA is TGCGCCAGCAGGTCGGGTCAAGGGGATTCACCCCTCCACTTT. Based on the CDR3 plus reference TRBV5-1 and TRBJ1-6, the full variable domain is KAGVTQTPRYLIKTRGQQVTLSCSPISGHRSVSWYQQTPGQGLQFLFEYFSETQRNKGNFPGRFSGRQFSNSRSEMNVSTLELGDSALYLCASRSGQGDSPLHFGNGTRLTVT.

The chain recombines TRBV19 with TRBJ1-2; D gene ambiguous. The CDR3 totals 12 residues. Germline V gives CDR1 LNHDA, CDR2 SQIVND (reference sequence). V was pared by 2 bases and J by 5 bases, with 6 bases between. The CDR3 reads CASSIFEYGYTF. DNA of the CDR3: TGTGCCAGTAGTATATTCGAGTATGGCTACACCTTC.

The chain has TRBV7-2 and TRBJ1-3; D not certain. Trimming stripped 2 bases from V and 4 bases from J, with 6 bases between. CDR1 SGHTA and CDR2 FQGNSA come from the germline V gene. The CDR3 has 13 residues. The CDR3 loop is CASSLRTGNTIYF. The CDR3 DNA sequence: TGTGCCAGCAGCTTAAGAACAGGAAACACCATATATTTT.

The CDR3 protein is CASSQVAGASYEQYV. In DNA, the CDR3 is TGTGCCAGCTCACAAGTAGCGGGGGCCTCCTACGAGCAGTACGTC. The V and J genes are TRBV18 and TRBJ2-7, with 9 bases aligning to TRBD2. J was trimmed by 0 bases and V by 4 bases; bases with no gene match: 4. The CDR3 runs 15 residues. Germline-derived CDR1 and CDR2 are KGHSH and LQKENI.

The chain combines TRBV19 with TRBJ2-4; TRBD2 aligns across 15 bases. The trim removed 2 bases at V and 7 bases at J, leaving 9 bases unmatched. Germline assignment: CDR1 LNHDA and CDR2 SQIVND (reference sequence). The CDR3 loop spans 18 amino acids. Written as DNA, the CDR3 is TGTGCCAGTAGTATAAACTCCGGGACTAGCGGGAGGATGAACATTCAGTACTTC. Protein sequence: CASSINSGTSGRMNIQYF.

This clone showed up just once. The V and J genes are TRBV7-2 and TRBJ2-2; D is possibly TRBD1 (8 bases). The CDR3 consists of 14 residues. Trimming stripped 4 bases from V and 5 bases from J, with 11 bases between. The germline gives CDR1 SGHTA, CDR2 FQGNSA. CDR3 DNA sequence: TGTGCCAGCAGCTACAGGGGGGGGACCGGGGAGCTGTTTTTT. This gives the protein CASSYRGGTGELFF.